Listed below are T cell receptor beta chains from one sample, sequenced in a study of CD8+ T cells in alopecia areata. The repertoire was sequenced with immunoSEQ multiplex PCR; TCRdb's copy has only in-frame clones and lacks some. The table records about 15,000 clones, about 63% of them present only once. The sample was skin. These receptors originate from a human donor with alopecia areata. CDR3s include the opening cysteine and the closing phenylalanine or tryptophan. The D gene is left open where the match is weak. Size tells how often a clone was seen (once, few, many) or the class of an expanded clone, and some rows leave it out.

D gene	V gene	J gene	clone size	CDR3 DNA	CDR3 protein
.	TRBV5-5	TRBJ1-2	few	TGTGCCAGCAGCTTGGGGCCCCGGGACTATGGCTACACCTTC	CASSLGPRDYGYTF
.	TRBV10-2	TRBJ2-2	few	TGCGCCAGCGCGGGCGGCGGGGAGCTGTTTTTT	CASAGGGELFF
.	TRBV4-2	TRBJ2-1	.	TGTGCCAGCAGCCAACCACAGGGACTCAATGAGCAGTTCTTC	CASSQPQGLNEQFF
.	TRBV28	TRBJ2-1	.	TGTGCCAGCAGGGACAACTACAATGAGCAGTTCTTC	CASRDNYNEQFF
TRBD1	TRBV5-1	TRBJ2-7	.	TGCGCCAGCAGCCCCCAGGGGGATAGGTTCTACGAGCAGTACTTC	CASSPQGDRFYEQYF
.	TRBV5-1	TRBJ2-2	few	TGCGCCAGCAGCTTGACAGGAAACACCGGGGAGCTGTTTTTT	CASSLTGNTGELFF
TRBD1	TRBV7-6	TRBJ2-7	.	TGTGCCAGCAGCCTGGGACAGGGGATAACCTACGAGCAGTACTTC	CASSLGQGITYEQYF
.	TRBV6-6	TRBJ2-1	.	TGTGCCAGCAGTGGCTTCAATGAGCAGTTCTTC	CASSGFNEQFF
.	TRBV4-1	TRBJ2-3	many	TGCGCCAGCAGCCCTCCGGGGGCGCCGGATACGCAGTATTTT	CASSPPGAPDTQYF
TRBD2	TRBV7-2	TRBJ2-1	.	TGTGCCAGCAGCTCCGGGGCTAGCGGGAGGTTCGGGGCTGAGCAGTTCTTC	CASSSGASGRFGAEQFF
.	TRBV9	TRBJ1-3	.	TGTGCCAGCAGCCCCACAGGAGGTGTATCGAACACCATATATTTT	CASSPTGGVSNTIYF
.	TRBV7-2	TRBJ1-1	.	TGTGCCAGCACCCTTACCCCAGGGCTGAACACTGAAGCTTTCTTT	CASTLTPGLNTEAFF
.	TRBV18	TRBJ2-7	.	TGTGCCAGCTCCCTCGGAGCTACGGCGGGACGTGGCGAGCAGTACTTC	CASSLGATAGRGEQYF
.	TRBV10-3	TRBJ1-5	.	TGTGCCATCAGTGATAAGGGAGATCCGGGCCAGCCCCAGCATTTT	CAISDKGDPGQPQHF
TRBD1	TRBV14	TRBJ2-7	.	TGTGCCAGCAGCCAACCGGGACAGACCTACGAGCAGTACTTC	CASSQPGQTYEQYF
.	TRBV28	TRBJ1-2	medium-sized	TGTGCCAGCAGAGACTATGGCTACACCTTC	CASRDYGYTF
.	TRBV27	TRBJ1-1	few	TGTGCCAGCACCAAAGGGACTGAGGCTTTCTTT	CASTKGTEAFF
.	TRBV30	TRBJ2-5	once	TGTGCCTGGACATCGACAAGGGAGACCCAGTACTTC	CAWTSTRETQYF
.	TRBV5-1	TRBJ2-7	.	TGCGCCAGCAGCTTGTCTCTAGCAGCCGAGCAGTACTTC	CASSLSLAAEQYF
TRBD2	TRBV19	TRBJ2-4	.	TGTGCCAGTAGTATAGGCCTAGCGGGAACGATAGCCAAAAACATTCAGTACTTC	CASSIGLAGTIAKNIQYF
.	TRBV28	TRBJ2-4	.	TGTGCCAGCAGTTCTACCCCAGGGGTAGCCAAAAACATTCAGTACTTC	CASSSTPGVAKNIQYF
.	TRBV28	TRBJ2-3	once	TGTGCCAGCAGCCGTGGGGGAAGCACAGATACGCAGTATTTT	CASSRGGSTDTQYF
TRBD1	TRBV4-1	TRBJ2-5	.	TGTGCCAGCAGCCAAGAAGGGACAGGCGACGAGACCCAGTACTTC	CASSQEGTGDETQYF
.	TRBV6-1	TRBJ2-7	.	TGTGCCAGCAGCCAGTCGGGACGCCCCTACGAGCAGTACTTC	CASSQSGRPYEQYF
TRBD2	TRBV19	TRBJ2-2	.	TGTGCCAGTAAAGAGGCGAGCGGGAGGGCCACCAGGGAGCTGTTTTTT	CASKEASGRATRELFF
TRBD1	TRBV28	TRBJ1-1	.	TGTGCCAGCAGTTTATGGAACATCCGGGACAGGGGTTCGGTCACTGAAGCTTTCTTT	CASSLWNIRDRGSVTEAFF
TRBD1	TRBV6-1	TRBJ1-2	.	TGTGCCAGCAGGGGACAGGGGTATGGCTACACCTTC	CASRGQGYGYTF
.	TRBV4-1	TRBJ2-3	.	TGCGCCAGCAGCCAAGCGGGGGGGACAGGGAGAACTTCCGATACGCAGTATTTT	CASSQAGGTGRTSDTQYF
.	TRBV2	TRBJ2-4	few	TGTGCCAGCAGTGAAGCGACCGGGGCCCGAATGTACTTC	CASSEATGARMYF
.	TRBV5-6	TRBJ2-3	.	TGTGCCAGCAGCTTGGTGGGCCACACAGATACGCAGTATTTT	CASSLVGHTDTQYF
TRBD2	TRBV11-2	TRBJ2-5	few	TGTGCCAGCAGCTTACCCGGACTAGCGGGAGAGACCCAGTACTTC	CASSLPGLAGETQYF
TRBD2	TRBV2	TRBJ2-1	.	TGTGCCAGCAGTGTTAGGCTAGCGGGAGGCAATGAGCAGTTCTTC	CASSVRLAGGNEQFF
TRBD1	TRBV4-1	TRBJ2-7	few	TGCGCCAGGTCGGGACAGGGGGCCTACGAGCAGTACTTC	CARSGQGAYEQYF
.	TRBV5-6	TRBJ2-7	.	TGTGCCAGCAGCTTGGGGAATTGGCCCTACGAGCAGTACTTC	CASSLGNWPYEQYF
TRBD2	TRBV2	TRBJ2-7	.	TGTGCCAGCATGCGACTAGCGGACTACGAGCAGTACTTC	CASMRLADYEQYF
TRBD1	TRBV5-1	TRBJ1-2	.	TGCGCCAGCAGCTCGATCTCGGGACAGGGGAACTATGGCTACACCTTC	CASSSISGQGNYGYTF
.	TRBV5-1	TRBJ2-2	few	TGCGCCAGCAGCTTGGATCCGGGAGCTGGCGGGGAGCTGTTTTTT	CASSLDPGAGGELFF
.	TRBV7-2	TRBJ2-3	.	TGTGCCAGCAGCTTAAGAACCGGGCGCGCAGATACGCAGTATTTT	CASSLRTGRADTQYF
.	TRBV12-5	TRBJ2-1	.	TGTGCTAGTGGTTTGGTATTCAACAGGCGGTCTGGCAATGAGCAGTTCTTC	CASGLVFNRRSGNEQFF